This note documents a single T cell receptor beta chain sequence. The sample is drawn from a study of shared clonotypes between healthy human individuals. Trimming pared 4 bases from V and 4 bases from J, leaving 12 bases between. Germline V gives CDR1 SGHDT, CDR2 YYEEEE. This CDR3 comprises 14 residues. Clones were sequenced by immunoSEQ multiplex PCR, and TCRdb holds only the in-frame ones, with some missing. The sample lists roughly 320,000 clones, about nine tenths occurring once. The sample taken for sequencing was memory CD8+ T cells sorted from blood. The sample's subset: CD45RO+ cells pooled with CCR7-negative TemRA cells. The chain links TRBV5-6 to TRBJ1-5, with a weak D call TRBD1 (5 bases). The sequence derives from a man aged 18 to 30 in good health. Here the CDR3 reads CASSKGTENQPQHF. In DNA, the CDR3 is TGTGCCAGCAGCAAAGGGACGGAGAATCAGCCCCAGCATTTT.